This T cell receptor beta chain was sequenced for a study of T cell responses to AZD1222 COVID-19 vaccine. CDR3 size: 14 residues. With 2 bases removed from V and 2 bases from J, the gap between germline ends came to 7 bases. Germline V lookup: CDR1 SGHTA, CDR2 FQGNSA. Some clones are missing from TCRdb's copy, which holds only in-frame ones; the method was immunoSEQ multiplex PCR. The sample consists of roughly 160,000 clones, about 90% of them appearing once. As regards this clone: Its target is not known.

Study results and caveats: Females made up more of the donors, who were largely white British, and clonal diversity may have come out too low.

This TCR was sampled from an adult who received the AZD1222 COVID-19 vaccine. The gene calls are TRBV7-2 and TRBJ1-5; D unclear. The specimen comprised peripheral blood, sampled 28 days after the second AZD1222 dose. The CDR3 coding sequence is TGTGCCAGCAGCTTAAGGGAGGGCAATCAGCCCCAGCATTTT. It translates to CASSLREGNQPQHF.